These 3 T cell receptor beta chains came from one sample sequenced in a study of beta chain features in type 1 diabetes. Reverse transcribing all isolated RNA meant expressed TCRB transcripts were sequenced. Here immunoSEQ multiplex PCR was the method, and the copy in TCRdb shows in-frame clones only, minus some. The sample shows about 450,000 clones, 9.5% to 12% of them seen only once. The specimen was naive CD4+ T cells from blood. Receptors were obtained from a young woman in good health.

This clone was found a few times. The chain links TRBV29-1 to TRBJ2-6; D is unresolved. Germline loops: CDR1 SQVTM, CDR2 ANQGSEA. V dropped 0 bases and J dropped 0 bases, with 6 bases sitting between them. This CDR3 has 15 amino acids. CDR3 sequence (DNA): TGCAGCGTTGAAGATTATCGCTCTGGGGCCAACGTCCTGACTTTC. Its protein product is CSVEDYRSGANVLTF.

The rearrangement joins TRBV9 to TRBJ2-1, with 11 bases identical to TRBD2. Germline CDR1 and CDR2: SGDLS and YYNGEE. With V trimmed by 0 bases and J by 10 bases, 3 bases remained unmatched. This CDR3 region has 14 residues. The CDR3 DNA sequence: TGTGCCAGCAGCGTAGCTCCTAGCGGGAGGGAGCAGTTCTTC. Translation: CASSVAPSGREQFF.

The V and J genes are TRBV28 and TRBJ2-1; D perhaps matches TRBD2 (6 bases). The CDR3 runs to 13 residues. V lost 11 bases and J 7 bases, leaving 18 bases between the germline ends. The V gene's germline CDR1 is MDHEN and CDR2 SYDVKM. The chain's CDR3 is CAGGTLLRNEQFF. CDR3 nucleotide sequence: TGTGCCGGCGGGACTCTCTTACGAAATGAGCAGTTCTTC.